This T cell receptor (beta chain) stems from a study of shared clonotypes between healthy human individuals. Some clones are missing from TCRdb's copy, which holds only in-frame ones; the method was immunoSEQ multiplex PCR. Among about 490,000 clones listed, 75% to 85% were seen once. The unsorted samples had around 86 million PBMCs used for genomic DNA. The clonotype originates from a woman aged 35 to 49 in good health. Some clones in this sample may be carry-over from other donors' samples. The material sequenced was PBMCs.

The CDR3 is CASSLQGTGEGENIQYF. CDR3 sequence (DNA): TGTGCCAGCAGCTTACAAGGGACAGGGGAAGGAGAAAACATTCAGTACTTC. V usage is TRBV7-3 and J usage is TRBJ2-4; TRBD1 agrees at 10 bases. Trimming cost V 2 bases and J 5 bases; bases outside gene matches: 9. Germline-derived CDR1 and CDR2 are SGHTA and FQGTGA. The CDR3 loop spans 17 amino acids.